This T cell receptor beta chain was sequenced in a study of T-cell reconstitution after alpha-beta-depleted transplantation in children. Unique molecular identifiers tagged the TCRbeta library. One entry per CDR3 protein, called by TCRdb with MiXCR from the PCR reads. The table has about 410,000 distinct CDR3 sequences, roughly 22% seen once; the top ten hold approximately 3.9%. This clonotype was counted only a few times. The sample here was PBMCs from the stem cell graft donor, taken from the stem cell graft. The sequence was collected from a human donor who donated a stem cell graft to a child with acute myeloid leukemia.

Here the CDR3 reads CSARVFGTSGGNNEQFF. In nucleotides, the CDR3 is TGCAGTGCTAGAGTTTTCGGGACTAGCGGGGGAAACAATGAGCAGTTCTTC. The rearrangement joins TRBV20-1 to TRBJ2-1; 14 bases map to TRBD2. The length of the CDR3 is 17 residues. CDR1 is DFQATT, CDR2 SNEGSKA, per germline (reference sequence). With V trimmed by 1 base and J by 5 bases, 7 bases remained unmatched.